This T cell receptor (beta chain) came from a study of blood T cells in healthy people across ages. Notes on the study in general: Possibly confounding the expanded clonotype changes was the fact that donor CMV status was unknown.

Sample-barcoded 5' priming and a J-beta primer mix drove a second PCR of 7 to 11 cycles. TCRdb re-called the 5' RACE reads with MiXCR, one entry per CDR3 protein. In the table there are 1.5 million to 1.8 million distinct CDR3 sequences, less than 45% of which are singletons. Trimming at V came to 2 bases and at J to 2 bases, leaving 3 bases not matched to a gene. Per germline, CDR1 SGHVS and CDR2 FNYEAQ. CDR3 length equals 15 residues. Regarding this clonotype: The antigen is undetermined.

Sequencing input: blood. The chain has TRBV7-6 and TRBJ2-1, with 7 bases identical to TRBD2. The receptor comes from a young woman in good health. CDR3 sequence: CASSLWDYTYNEQFF. Written as DNA, the CDR3 is TGTGCCAGCAGCTTATGGGACTATACCTACAATGAGCAGTTCTTC.